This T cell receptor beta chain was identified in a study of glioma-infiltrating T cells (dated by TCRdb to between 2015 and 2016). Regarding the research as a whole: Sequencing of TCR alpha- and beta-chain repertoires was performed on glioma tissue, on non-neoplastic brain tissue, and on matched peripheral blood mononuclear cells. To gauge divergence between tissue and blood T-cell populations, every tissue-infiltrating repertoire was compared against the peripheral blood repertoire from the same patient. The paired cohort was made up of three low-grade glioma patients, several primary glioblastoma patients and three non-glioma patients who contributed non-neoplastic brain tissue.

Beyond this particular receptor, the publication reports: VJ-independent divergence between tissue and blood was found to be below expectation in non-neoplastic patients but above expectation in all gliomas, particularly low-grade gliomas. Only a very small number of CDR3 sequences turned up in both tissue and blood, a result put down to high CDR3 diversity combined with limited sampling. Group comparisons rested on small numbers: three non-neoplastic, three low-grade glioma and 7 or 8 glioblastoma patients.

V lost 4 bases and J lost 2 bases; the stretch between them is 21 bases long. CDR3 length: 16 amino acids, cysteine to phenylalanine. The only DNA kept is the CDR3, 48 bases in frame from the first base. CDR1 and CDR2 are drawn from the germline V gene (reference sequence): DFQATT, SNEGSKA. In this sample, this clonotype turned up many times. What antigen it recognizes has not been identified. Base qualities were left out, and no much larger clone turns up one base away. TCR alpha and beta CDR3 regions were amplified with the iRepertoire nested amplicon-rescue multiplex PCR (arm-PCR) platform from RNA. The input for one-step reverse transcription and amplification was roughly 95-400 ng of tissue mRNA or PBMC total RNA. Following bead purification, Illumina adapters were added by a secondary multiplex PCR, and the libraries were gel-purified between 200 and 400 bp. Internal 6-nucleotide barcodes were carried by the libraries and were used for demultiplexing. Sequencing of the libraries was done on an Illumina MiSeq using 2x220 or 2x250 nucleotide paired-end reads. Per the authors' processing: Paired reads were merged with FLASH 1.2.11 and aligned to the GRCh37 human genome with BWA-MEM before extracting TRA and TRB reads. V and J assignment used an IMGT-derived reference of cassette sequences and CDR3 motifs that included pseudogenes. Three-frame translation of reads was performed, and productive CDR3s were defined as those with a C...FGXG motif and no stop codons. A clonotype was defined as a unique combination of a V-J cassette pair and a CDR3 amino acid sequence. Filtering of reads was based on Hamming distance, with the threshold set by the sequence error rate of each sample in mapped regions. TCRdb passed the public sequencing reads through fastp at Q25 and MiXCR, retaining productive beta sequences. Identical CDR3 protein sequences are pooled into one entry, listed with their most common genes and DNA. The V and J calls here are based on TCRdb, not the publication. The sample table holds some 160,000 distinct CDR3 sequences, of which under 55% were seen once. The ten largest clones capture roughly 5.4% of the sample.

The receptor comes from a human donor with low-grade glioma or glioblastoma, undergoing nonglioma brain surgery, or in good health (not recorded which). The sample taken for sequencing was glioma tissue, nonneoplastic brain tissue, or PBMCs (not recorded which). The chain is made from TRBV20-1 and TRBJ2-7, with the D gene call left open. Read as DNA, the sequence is TGCAGTGCTACCCGTGTGTCATCCCCGCGCCCCTACGAGCAGTACTTC. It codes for CSATRVSSPRPYEQYF.